This TCR beta chain came from a study of regulatory T cells in long-lasting Graves disease. Study outcomes and limitations: Graves' patients with persistent disease showed TCR diversity lower than patients newly diagnosed.

As for time point: newly diagnosed GD, antithyroid drugs for less than 3 months. Making the TCR library involved RNA that had been extracted from PBMCs. Library construction for TCR beta used iRepertoire HTBI primers and Arm-PCR of CDR3 regions. TCRdb used MiXCR to reprocess the multiplex PCR reads, holding one entry per CDR3 protein. The table records about 330,000 distinct CDR3 sequences, under 20% of them present only once. This clonotype was counted many times. Its antigen is not identified. The same specimen was also included in a second study, on T cells in Graves' hyperthyroidism and ophthalmopathy.

The sequences come from peripheral blood mononuclear cells (PBMCs), collected at new diagnosis, from a patient treated with antithyroid drugs. The clonotype was recovered from a young woman with Graves disease.

For the CDR3, the DNA is TGCAGTGCTAGAGGAGGGGAGAAGGAAAAACTGTTTTTT. This codes for CSARGGEKEKLFF. This chain joins TRBV20-1 and TRBJ1-4; a weak D match, TRBD1 (5 bases). This CDR3 contains 13 residues. V gave up 1 base and J gave up 8 bases, with 11 bases separating them. Germline CDR1 DFQATT, CDR2 SNEGSKA (reference sequence).